The source of this T cell receptor beta chain is a study of blood T cells in healthy people across ages. The study, taken as a whole, reports: PBMC samples, being unsorted, prevented any conclusive comparison of naive and antigen-experienced cells. Both naive CD4+ cell counts and diversity were greater in long-lived donors than in aged donors.

The length of the CDR3 is 15 residues. Germline V lookup: CDR1 DFQATT, CDR2 SNEGSKA (reference sequence). The germline V and J ends were trimmed by 5 bases and 0 bases, with 14 bases remaining between them. Per individual sample, total RNA of at least 5 micrograms was extracted. Using a J-beta primer mix together with a sample-barcoded 5' primer, a second PCR was run for about 6 to 12 cycles. From the 5' RACE reads, TCRdb called clonotypes with MiXCR, one entry per CDR3 protein. This sample yields approximately 800,000 distinct CDR3 sequences, of which about half are seen a single time; less than 20% belongs to the top ten. For this clonotype: Its antigen is still unknown.

The V and J genes are TRBV20-1 and TRBJ2-1; tentative D call: TRBD2 (5 bases). Material for sequencing was blood. The source of this sequence is a man at least 80 years old in good health. CDR3: CSAENGDISYNEQFF. The DNA for the CDR3 is TGCAGTGCTGAGAACGGGGATATCTCCTACAATGAGCAGTTCTTC.